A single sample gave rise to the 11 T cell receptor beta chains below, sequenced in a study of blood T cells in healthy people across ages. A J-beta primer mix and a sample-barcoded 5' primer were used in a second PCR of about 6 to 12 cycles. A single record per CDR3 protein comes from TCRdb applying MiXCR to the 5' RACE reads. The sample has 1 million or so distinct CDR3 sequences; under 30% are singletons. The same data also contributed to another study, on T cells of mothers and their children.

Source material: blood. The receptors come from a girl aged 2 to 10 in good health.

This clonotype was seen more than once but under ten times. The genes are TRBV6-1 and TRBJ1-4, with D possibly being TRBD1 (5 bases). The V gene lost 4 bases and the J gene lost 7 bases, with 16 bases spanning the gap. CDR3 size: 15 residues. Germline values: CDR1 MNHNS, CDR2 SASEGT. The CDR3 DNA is TGTGCCAGCAGTGGGGGCGACTTACGAACTGAAAAACTGTTTTTT. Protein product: CASSGGDLRTEKLFF.

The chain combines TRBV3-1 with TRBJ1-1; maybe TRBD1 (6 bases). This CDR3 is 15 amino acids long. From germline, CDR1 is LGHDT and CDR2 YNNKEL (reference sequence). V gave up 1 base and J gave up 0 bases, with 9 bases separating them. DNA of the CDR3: TGTGCCAGCAGCCAAGTGTGGGACATGAACACTGAAGCTTTCTTT. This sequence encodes CASSQVWDMNTEAFF.

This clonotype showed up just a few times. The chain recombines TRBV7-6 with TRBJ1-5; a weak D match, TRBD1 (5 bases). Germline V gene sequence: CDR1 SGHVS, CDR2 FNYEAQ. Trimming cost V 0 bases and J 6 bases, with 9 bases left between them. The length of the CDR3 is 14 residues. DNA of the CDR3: TGTGCCAGCAGCTTAGCGGAAGGGGCTCAGCCCCAGCATTTT. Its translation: CASSLAEGAQPQHF. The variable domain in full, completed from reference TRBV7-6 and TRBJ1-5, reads GAGVSQSPRYKVTKRGQDVALRCDPISGHVSLYWYRQALGQGPEFLTYFNYEAQQDKSGLPNDRFSAERPEGSISTLTIQRTEQRDSAMYRCASSLAEGAQPQHFGDGTRLSIL.

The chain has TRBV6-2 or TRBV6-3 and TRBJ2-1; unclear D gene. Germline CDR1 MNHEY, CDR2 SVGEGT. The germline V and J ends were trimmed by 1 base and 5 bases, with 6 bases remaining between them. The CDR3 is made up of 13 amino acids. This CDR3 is CASSYYANNEQFF. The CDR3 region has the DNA TGTGCCAGCAGTTACTACGCGAACAATGAGCAGTTCTTC.

CDR3 loop: CASSVLADDEQFF. Here the CDR3 DNA reads TGTGCCAGCAGCGTTCTAGCTGATGATGAGCAGTTCTTC. The chain recombines TRBV9 with TRBJ2-1; a possible D gene is TRBD2 (5 bases). V lost 2 bases, J lost 8 bases, and 11 bases lay in between. CDR1 and CDR2 from the germline V gene are SGDLS and YYNGEE. This CDR3 comprises 13 residues.

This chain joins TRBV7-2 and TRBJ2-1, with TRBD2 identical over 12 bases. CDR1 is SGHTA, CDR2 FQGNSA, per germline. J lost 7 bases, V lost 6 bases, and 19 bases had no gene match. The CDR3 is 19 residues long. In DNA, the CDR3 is TGTGCCAGCAGGCTAACCCCGATGACTAGCGGGAGTAGCGGGAATGAGCAGTTCTTC. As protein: CASRLTPMTSGSSGNEQFF.

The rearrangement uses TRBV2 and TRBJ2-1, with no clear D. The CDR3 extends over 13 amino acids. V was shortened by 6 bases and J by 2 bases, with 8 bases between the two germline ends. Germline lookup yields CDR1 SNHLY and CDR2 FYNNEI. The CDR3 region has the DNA TGTGCCAGCAGGGACCAGACCTACAATGAGCAGTTCTTC. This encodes CASRDQTYNEQFF.

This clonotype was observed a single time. The CDR3, as DNA: TGCAGTGCTAGACCAATAGACAGTCAGAACACTGAAGCTTTCTTT. Residues: CSARPIDSQNTEAFF. The chain joins TRBV20-1 to TRBJ1-1, with D possibly matching TRBD1 (5 bases). The V gene's germline CDR1 is DFQATT and CDR2 SNEGSKA (reference sequence). V was cut by 2 bases and J by 1 base, with 14 bases left in between. The CDR3 loop spans 15 amino acids.

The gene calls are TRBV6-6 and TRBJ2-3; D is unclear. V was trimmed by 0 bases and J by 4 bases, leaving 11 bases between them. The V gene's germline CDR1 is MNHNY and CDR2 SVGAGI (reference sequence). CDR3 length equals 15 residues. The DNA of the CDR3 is TGTGCCAGCAGTTACTCGTCAGTGCGGTCAGATACGCAGTATTTT. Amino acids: CASSYSSVRSDTQYF.

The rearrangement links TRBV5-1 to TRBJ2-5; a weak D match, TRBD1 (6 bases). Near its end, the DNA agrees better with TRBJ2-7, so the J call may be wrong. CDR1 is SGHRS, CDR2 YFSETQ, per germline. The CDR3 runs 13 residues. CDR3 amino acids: CASRPDSTYEQYF. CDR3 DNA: TGCGCCAGCAGGCCGGACAGCACCTACGAGCAGTACTTC.

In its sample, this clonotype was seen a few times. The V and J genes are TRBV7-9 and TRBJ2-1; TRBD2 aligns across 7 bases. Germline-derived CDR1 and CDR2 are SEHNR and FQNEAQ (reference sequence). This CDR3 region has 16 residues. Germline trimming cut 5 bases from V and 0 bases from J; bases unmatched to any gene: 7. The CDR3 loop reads CASSLRDYPSYNEQFF. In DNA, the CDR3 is TGTGCCAGCAGCCTCCGGGACTATCCCTCCTACAATGAGCAGTTCTTC.